These T cell receptor beta chains were read from a single sample in a study of T cell repertoires in cytomegalovirus infection. Each CDR3 protein gets one entry after TCRdb re-called the reads with MiXCR. The sample records fewer than 250,000 distinct CDR3 sequences, approximately 13% being singletons. The sample consisted of PBMCs. These receptor sequences come from a human donor in good health (CMV status not recorded). Some clones in this sample may be carry-over from other donors' samples. CDR3s include the opening cysteine and the closing phenylalanine or tryptophan. A D gene is named only where the DNA matches it firmly. The size entry is marked missing in some rows and otherwise reads once, few, many or a size class.

CDR3 length: 15
clone size: many
V gene: TRBV11-2
J gene: TRBJ2-7
D gene: -
CDR3 protein: CASSLNRAASYEQYF
CDR3 DNA: TGTGCCAGCAGCTTAAATCGGGCAGCATCCTACGAGCAGTACTTC

CDR3 length: 13
clone size: few
V gene: TRBV7-8
J gene: TRBJ2-5
D gene: -
CDR3 protein: CASSPRVLETQYF
CDR3 DNA: TGTGCCAGCAGTCCCAGGGTACTAGAGACCCAGTACTTC

CDR3 length: 15
clone size: many
V gene: TRBV7-2
J gene: TRBJ1-4
D gene: TRBD1
CDR3 protein: CASSQRTGNGEKLFF
CDR3 DNA: TGTGCCAGCAGCCAAAGGACAGGGAATGGGGAAAAACTGTTTTTT

CDR3 length: 15
clone size: -
V gene: TRBV27
J gene: TRBJ2-1
D gene: TRBD2
CDR3 protein: CASSFLAGDYNEQFF
CDR3 DNA: TGTGCCAGCAGTTTCCTAGCGGGAGACTACAATGAGCAGTTCTTC

CDR3 length: 14
clone size: -
V gene: TRBV5-1
J gene: TRBJ2-7
D gene: TRBD2
CDR3 protein: CASHDSGTSHEQYF
CDR3 DNA: TGCGCCAGCCATGACTCCGGGACTAGCCACGAGCAGTACTTC

CDR3 length: 15
clone size: few
V gene: TRBV5-5
J gene: TRBJ2-7
D gene: -
CDR3 protein: CASSLPGSGSYEQYF
CDR3 DNA: TGTGCCAGCAGCCTCCCGGGTTCGGGGTCCTACGAGCAGTACTTC

CDR3 length: 13
clone size: -
V gene: TRBV14
J gene: TRBJ1-4
D gene: -
CDR3 protein: CASSPPDRRKLFF
CDR3 DNA: TGTGCCAGCAGCCCGCCCGACAGACGGAAACTGTTTTTT

CDR3 length: 10
clone size: few
V gene: TRBV29-1
J gene: TRBJ1-1
D gene: -
CDR3 protein: CSVTETEAFF
CDR3 DNA: TGCAGCGTTACAGAAACTGAAGCTTTCTTT

CDR3 length: 15
clone size: many
V gene: TRBV18
J gene: TRBJ2-5
D gene: TRBD2
CDR3 protein: CASSATAGTRETQYF
CDR3 DNA: TGTGCCAGCTCAGCAACTGCCGGGACTAGGGAGACCCAGTACTTC

CDR3 length: 15
clone size: many
V gene: TRBV7-2
J gene: TRBJ1-2
D gene: -
CDR3 protein: CASSLDRNQRDGYTF
CDR3 DNA: TGTGCCAGCAGCTTAGATCGGAATCAGCGGGATGGCTACACCTTC

CDR3 length: 17
clone size: -
V gene: TRBV28
J gene: TRBJ2-5
D gene: TRBD1
CDR3 protein: CASRPTTDRVDSETQYF
CDR3 DNA: TGTGCCAGCAGACCAACCACGGACAGGGTAGATTCAGAGACCCAGTACTTC

CDR3 length: 13
clone size: -
V gene: TRBV5-5
J gene: TRBJ2-1
D gene: TRBD1
CDR3 protein: CASSFDRANEQFF
CDR3 DNA: TGTGCCAGCAGCTTCGACAGGGCCAATGAGCAGTTCTTC

CDR3 length: 15
clone size: -
V gene: TRBV6-6
J gene: TRBJ2-1
D gene: -
CDR3 protein: CASSYSINEQIEQFF
CDR3 DNA: TGTGCCAGCAGTTACTCGATCAACGAACAAATTGAGCAGTTCTTC

CDR3 length: 13
clone size: -
V gene: TRBV19
J gene: TRBJ1-1
D gene: -
CDR3 protein: CASSDHMNTEAFF
CDR3 DNA: TGTGCCAGTTCCGACCATATGAACACTGAAGCTTTCTTT

CDR3 length: 11
clone size: many
V gene: TRBV7-9
J gene: TRBJ2-5
D gene: -
CDR3 protein: CASTPGETQYF
CDR3 DNA: TGTGCCAGCACACCCGGGGAGACCCAGTACTTC

CDR3 length: 15
clone size: many
V gene: TRBV7-2
J gene: TRBJ2-3
D gene: -
CDR3 protein: CASSPQTDSTDTQYF
CDR3 DNA: TGTGCCAGCAGCCCCCAGACGGATAGCACAGATACGCAGTATTTT

CDR3 length: 14
clone size: -
V gene: TRBV11-3
J gene: TRBJ1-6
D gene: -
CDR3 protein: CASSFITYNSPLHF
CDR3 DNA: TGTGCCAGCAGCTTTATCACCTATAATTCACCCCTCCACTTT

CDR3 length: 19
clone size: many
V gene: TRBV7-6
J gene: TRBJ2-1
D gene: -
CDR3 protein: CASSLAPDDAGANYNEQFF
CDR3 DNA: TGTGCCAGCAGCTTAGCCCCGGATGACGCGGGGGCCAACTACAATGAGCAGTTCTTC

CDR3 length: 18
clone size: few
V gene: TRBV28
J gene: TRBJ2-7
D gene: TRBD1
CDR3 protein: CASSLGGQGQGPSYEQYF
CDR3 DNA: TGTGCCAGCAGTTTAGGGGGGCAAGGACAGGGTCCCAGTTACGAGCAGTACTTC

CDR3 length: 14
clone size: many
V gene: TRBV7-9
J gene: TRBJ1-6
D gene: -
CDR3 protein: CASRWSQGSSPLHF
CDR3 DNA: TGTGCCAGCAGGTGGTCACAGGGAAGTTCACCCCTCCACTTT

CDR3 length: 17
clone size: many
V gene: TRBV7-2
J gene: TRBJ2-6
D gene: -
CDR3 protein: CASSLAGGNSGANVLTF
CDR3 DNA: TGTGCCAGCAGCTTAGCGGGAGGTAATTCTGGGGCCAACGTCCTGACTTTC

CDR3 length: 17
clone size: many
V gene: TRBV7-2
J gene: TRBJ1-3
D gene: -
CDR3 protein: CASSLETATRSGNTIYF
CDR3 DNA: TGTGCCAGCAGCTTAGAGACAGCTACCCGCTCTGGAAACACCATATATTTT

CDR3 length: 18
clone size: many
V gene: TRBV11-2
J gene: TRBJ2-1
D gene: TRBD2
CDR3 protein: CASSLEIAGGPLGYEQFF
CDR3 DNA: TGTGCCAGCAGCTTAGAAATAGCGGGAGGGCCCTTAGGCTATGAGCAGTTCTTC

CDR3 length: 16
clone size: many
V gene: TRBV7-2
J gene: TRBJ2-3
D gene: TRBD1
CDR3 protein: CASSWTGPPSPDTQYF
CDR3 DNA: TGTGCCAGCAGCTGGACAGGCCCCCCCTCCCCAGATACGCAGTATTTT

CDR3 length: 14
clone size: -
V gene: TRBV6-6
J gene: TRBJ1-2
D gene: -
CDR3 protein: CASSDGVPNYGYTF
CDR3 DNA: TGTGCCAGCAGTGACGGGGTTCCCAACTATGGCTACACCTTC

CDR3 length: 19
clone size: few
V gene: TRBV28
J gene: TRBJ2-1
D gene: -
CDR3 protein: CASTGRAHSNKGGYNEQFF
CDR3 DNA: TGTGCCAGCACCGGCCGCGCCCACTCCAACAAGGGCGGCTACAATGAGCAGTTCTTC

CDR3 length: 13
clone size: many
V gene: TRBV6-2/TRBV6-3
J gene: TRBJ2-1
D gene: -
CDR3 protein: CASSLTSSGEQFF
CDR3 DNA: TGTGCCAGCAGTTTAACTAGCAGTGGTGAGCAGTTCTTC

CDR3 length: 12
clone size: many
V gene: TRBV19
J gene: TRBJ2-1
D gene: -
CDR3 protein: CASREPGDEQFF
CDR3 DNA: TGTGCCTCAAGGGAACCGGGAGATGAGCAGTTCTTC

CDR3 length: 14
clone size: -
V gene: TRBV28
J gene: TRBJ2-1
D gene: TRBD1
CDR3 protein: CASISTGTYNEQFF
CDR3 DNA: TGTGCCAGCATTTCGACAGGGACCTACAATGAGCAGTTCTTC

CDR3 length: 15
clone size: many
V gene: TRBV7-3
J gene: TRBJ1-1
D gene: TRBD1
CDR3 protein: CASSLNRDRNTEAFF
CDR3 DNA: TGTGCCAGCAGCTTAAACCGGGACAGAAACACTGAAGCTTTCTTT

CDR3 length: 14
clone size: -
V gene: TRBV12-3/TRBV12-4
J gene: TRBJ2-5
D gene: TRBD1
CDR3 protein: CASTLRGREETQYF
CDR3 DNA: TGTGCCAGCACCCTCAGGGGGCGTGAAGAGACCCAGTACTTC

CDR3 length: 15
clone size: -
V gene: TRBV11-3
J gene: TRBJ1-3
D gene: TRBD1
CDR3 protein: CASSLADRAGNTIYF
CDR3 DNA: TGTGCCAGCAGCTTAGCCGACAGGGCTGGAAACACCATATATTTT

CDR3 length: 16
clone size: many
V gene: TRBV6-2/TRBV6-3
J gene: TRBJ2-5
D gene: TRBD1
CDR3 protein: CASSTGTGIPQETQYF
CDR3 DNA: TGTGCCAGCAGTACCGGGACAGGTATCCCTCAAGAGACCCAGTACTTC

CDR3 length: 14
clone size: few
V gene: TRBV29-1
J gene: TRBJ2-1
D gene: TRBD2
CDR3 protein: CSVEQSGTYNEQFF
CDR3 DNA: TGCAGCGTTGAACAGAGCGGGACCTACAATGAGCAGTTCTTC

CDR3 length: 16
clone size: -
V gene: TRBV6-5
J gene: TRBJ2-3
D gene: TRBD2
CDR3 protein: CASSSLGLGGTDTQYF
CDR3 DNA: TGTGCCAGCAGTTCCCTCGGACTAGGGGGCACAGATACGCAGTATTTT

CDR3 length: 13
clone size: -
V gene: TRBV11-3
J gene: TRBJ2-3
D gene: -
CDR3 protein: CASSFPPGDTQYF
CDR3 DNA: TGTGCCAGCAGCTTTCCCCCAGGGGATACGCAGTATTTT

CDR3 length: 21
clone size: -
V gene: TRBV4-2
J gene: TRBJ2-1
D gene: TRBD1
CDR3 protein: CASSQVARGQRTRVIPNEQFF
CDR3 DNA: TGTGCCAGCAGCCAAGTCGCGAGGGGACAGAGGACGCGGGTCATACCGAATGAGCAGTTCTTC

CDR3 length: 12
clone size: few
V gene: TRBV5-1
J gene: TRBJ2-7
D gene: -
CDR3 protein: CASSPGDREQYF
CDR3 DNA: TGCGCCAGCAGTCCAGGGGACCGCGAGCAGTACTTC

CDR3 length: 16
clone size: -
V gene: TRBV24-1
J gene: TRBJ2-4
D gene: -
CDR3 protein: CATSDSLGGAKNIQYF
CDR3 DNA: TGTGCCACCAGTGATTCTTTAGGGGGAGCCAAAAACATTCAGTACTTC

CDR3 length: 14
clone size: few
V gene: TRBV9
J gene: TRBJ2-4
D gene: -
CDR3 protein: CASSARTDGNIQYF
CDR3 DNA: TGTGCCAGCAGCGCCAGAACCGACGGAAACATTCAGTACTTC

CDR3 length: 16
clone size: many
V gene: TRBV5-1
J gene: TRBJ2-7
D gene: -
CDR3 protein: CASSQNTGIGVNEQYF
CDR3 DNA: TGCGCCAGCAGCCAGAATACAGGGATTGGTGTCAACGAGCAGTACTTC

CDR3 length: 13
clone size: many
V gene: TRBV19
J gene: TRBJ2-7
D gene: TRBD1
CDR3 protein: CASSTSTGQKQYF
CDR3 DNA: TGTGCCAGTAGTACATCGACAGGGCAAAAGCAGTACTTC

CDR3 length: 14
clone size: -
V gene: TRBV7-9
J gene: TRBJ2-5
D gene: -
CDR3 protein: CASSSPGATETQYF
CDR3 DNA: TGTGCCAGCAGCTCTCCCGGGGCCACGGAGACCCAGTACTTC

CDR3 length: 15
clone size: few
V gene: TRBV5-1
J gene: TRBJ1-6
D gene: -
CDR3 protein: CASSSGRRGNSPLHF
CDR3 DNA: TGCGCCAGCAGCTCGGGACGACGAGGAAATTCACCCCTCCACTTT

CDR3 length: 13
clone size: many
V gene: TRBV7-2
J gene: TRBJ1-2
D gene: -
CDR3 protein: CASSSTPGPRYTF
CDR3 DNA: TGTGCCAGCAGCTCAACGCCAGGTCCCCGCTACACCTTC

CDR3 length: 13
clone size: few
V gene: TRBV10-3
J gene: TRBJ1-1
D gene: -
CDR3 protein: CAISESTLVVAFF
CDR3 DNA: TGTGCCATCAGTGAGTCGACTCTGGTCGTGGCTTTCTTT

CDR3 length: 14
clone size: many
V gene: TRBV12-3/TRBV12-4
J gene: TRBJ2-7
D gene: TRBD1
CDR3 protein: CASRPGQGVDEQYF
CDR3 DNA: TGTGCCAGCAGACCGGGACAGGGGGTTGACGAGCAGTACTTC

CDR3 length: 14
clone size: many
V gene: TRBV7-3
J gene: TRBJ2-5
D gene: TRBD2
CDR3 protein: CASSSFGGAETQYF
CDR3 DNA: TGTGCCAGCAGCTCTTTCGGGGGGGCAGAGACCCAGTACTTC

CDR3 length: 16
clone size: many
V gene: TRBV11-2
J gene: TRBJ2-1
D gene: TRBD2
CDR3 protein: CASSLDLTSGRNEQFF
CDR3 DNA: TGTGCCAGCAGCTTAGATCTGACTAGCGGGAGAAATGAGCAGTTCTTC